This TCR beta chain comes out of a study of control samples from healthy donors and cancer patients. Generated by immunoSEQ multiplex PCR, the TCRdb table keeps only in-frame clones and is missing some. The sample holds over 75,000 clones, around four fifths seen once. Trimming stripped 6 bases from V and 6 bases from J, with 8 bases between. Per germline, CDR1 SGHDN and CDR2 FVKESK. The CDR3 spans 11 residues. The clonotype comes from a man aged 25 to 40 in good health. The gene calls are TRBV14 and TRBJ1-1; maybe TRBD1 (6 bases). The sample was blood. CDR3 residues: CASRQGPEAFF. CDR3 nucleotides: TGTGCCAGCAGACAGGGTCCTGAAGCTTTCTTT.